This T cell receptor (beta chain) was retrieved from a study of cytomegalovirus exposure and HLA in healthy donors. Per germline, CDR1 SGHVS and CDR2 FQNEAQ. This CDR3 is 13 amino acids long. The V gene lost 3 bases and the J gene lost 1 base, with 6 bases spanning the gap. Both 60 Vbeta primers and 13 Jbeta primers went into the PCR. The assay was immunoSEQ multiplex PCR, and TCRdb's table has in-frame clones only and misses some. The sample shows roughly 65,000 clones, about four fifths of them seen only once. The material sequenced was PBMCs. The V and J genes are TRBV7-8 and TRBJ1-1; the D is unclear. This sequence was found in a woman aged 25-40 years in good health and CMV-seronegative. The CDR3 spells CASSFPGNTEAFF. CDR3 bases: TGTGCCAGCAGCTTCCCAGGGAACACTGAAGCTTTCTTT.